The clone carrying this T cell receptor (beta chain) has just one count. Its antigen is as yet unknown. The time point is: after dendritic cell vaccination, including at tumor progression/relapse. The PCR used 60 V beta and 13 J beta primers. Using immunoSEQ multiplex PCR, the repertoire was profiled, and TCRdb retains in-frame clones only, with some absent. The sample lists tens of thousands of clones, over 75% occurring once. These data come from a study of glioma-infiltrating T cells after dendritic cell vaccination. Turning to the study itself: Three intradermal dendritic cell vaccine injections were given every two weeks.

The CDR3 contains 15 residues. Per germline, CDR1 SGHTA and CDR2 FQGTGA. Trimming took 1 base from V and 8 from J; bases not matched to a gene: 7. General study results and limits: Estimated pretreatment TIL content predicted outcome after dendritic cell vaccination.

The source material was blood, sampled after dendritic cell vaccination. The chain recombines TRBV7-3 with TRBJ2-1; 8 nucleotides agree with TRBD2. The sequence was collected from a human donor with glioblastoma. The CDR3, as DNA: TGTGCCAGCAGCTTAAAACGGGAGGGCCAAGATGAGCAGTTCTTC. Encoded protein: CASSLKREGQDEQFF.